This TCR beta chain comes out of a study of CXCR3-negative and CXCR3-positive naive CD8 T cells (dated by TCRdb to the late 2010s). Background on the whole study: In total, some 130 million TRB reads were obtained, or roughly 1.5 +/- 0.3 million reads per library. Diversity and physicochemical repertoire analyses were performed on about a dozen donors pooled from two independent experiments. The TRBV-TRBJ cluster analysis covered naive subsets from roughly 5 donors and memory cells from 3 donors. What the study reported, not specific to this receptor: Within the same donor, TRBV-TRBJ usage looked similar between naive CXCR3-negative and CXCR3-positive cells, but memory cells had distinct patterns. Freshly isolated PBMCs were used for most assays because CXCR3 expression went down partially after cryopreservation. Because surface CD5, which has been linked to self-reactivity in mice, was comparable between naive subsets, TCR interaction strength was also inferred from TRB CDR3 physicochemical properties. Compared with CXCR3-negative naive cells, CXCR3-positive naive cells had TRB CDR3s with higher hydrophobicity (lower Kidera factor 4), lower energy, and higher strength and volume indices. Comparably high repertoire diversity was found in both naive subsets, whereas much lower repertoire diversity was found in memory CD8+ T cells.

Each CD8+ T cell subset was flow-sorted in triplicate, and 250,000 to 350,000 cells per subset were placed directly into RLT lysis buffer. Naive CD8+ T cells were defined stringently as CD45RO-CCR7+CD27+CD95- to exclude memory contaminants. Standard density gradient centrifugation was used to isolate peripheral blood mononuclear cells from buffy coats. Naive CXCR3-negative and CXCR3-positive CD8+ T cells were flow-sorted on a FACSAria III. An RNeasy Mini Kit was used to extract total RNA from the sorted cells. These reads were obtained on a NextSeq 550. The Human TCR Profiling Kit (MiLaboratory) was used to prepare UMI-labeled 5' RACE TRB cDNA libraries. The full amount of extracted RNA was used for cDNA synthesis, and the full amount of resulting cDNA was used for PCR amplification. Libraries were prepared in parallel with an identical number of PCR cycles. In the source study's methods: About 48,000 +/- 9,800 unique UMI-labeled TRB cDNA molecules per library were extracted with MIGEC and MiXCR, with at least two reads per UMI required. An average of roughly 40,000 +/- 10,000 functional in-frame TRB CDR3 nucleotide clonotypes without stop codons was found per library. Diversity metrics, including normalized Shannon-Wiener and Chao1, were computed in VDJtools after downsampling to 5000 UMI-labeled TRB molecules per sample. For the central five CDR3 residues, VDJtools calculated physicochemical properties weighted by clonotype size, namely interaction energy, strength, volume and Kidera factor 4. Following TCRdb reprocessing, every CDR3 protein sequence forms one entry, and DNA is not provided. The V and J calls, along with clone size, are taken from TCRdb and not from the paper's own processing. The table for this sample shows around 80,000 distinct CDR3 sequences. The top ten constitute 0.6% to 0.7% of the sample.

Spanning cysteine to phenylalanine, the CDR3 consists of 17 amino acids. The DNA is unrecorded. CDR1 and CDR2 were assigned from the germline V gene as SGHRS and YFSETQ. Worth noting for this clonotype: What this receptor recognizes is not known.

Material: naive CXCR3+ CD8+ T cells from blood. Interpreted using the paper, the cell subset or site label stands for: CD45RO-CCR7+CD27+CD95- naive CD8+ T cells expressing CXCR3 (TNR3+). This TCR was recovered from a human donor in good health. Some clones in this sample may be carry-over from other donors' samples. The sequence joins TRBV5-1 to TRBJ2-3; TCRdb's assignment of TRBD2 cannot be checked, as there is no DNA. The CDR3 amino acid sequence is: CASRISRAGDHTDTQYF. The entire variable domain, with the stretches around the CDR3 drawn from the reference TRBV5-1 and TRBJ2-3 proteins, is KAGVTQTPRYLIKTRGQQVTLSCSPISGHRSVSWYQQTPGQGLQFLFEYFSETQRNKGNFPGRFSGRQFSNSRSEMNVSTLELGDSALYLCASRISRAGDHTDTQYFGPGTRLTVL.